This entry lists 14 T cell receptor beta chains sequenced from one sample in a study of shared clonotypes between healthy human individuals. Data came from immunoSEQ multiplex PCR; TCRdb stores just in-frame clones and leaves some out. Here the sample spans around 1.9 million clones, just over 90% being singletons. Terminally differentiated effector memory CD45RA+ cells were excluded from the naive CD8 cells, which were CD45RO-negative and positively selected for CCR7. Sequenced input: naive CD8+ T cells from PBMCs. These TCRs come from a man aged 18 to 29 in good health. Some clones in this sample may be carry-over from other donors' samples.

CDR3 region: CASSYYGGDTEAFF. The DNA of the CDR3 is TGTGCCAGCAGCTACTATGGAGGCGACACTGAAGCTTTCTTT. The chain uses TRBV7-9 and TRBJ1-1; no definite D call. The CDR3 has 14 amino acids. Germline V lookup: CDR1 SEHNR, CDR2 FQNEAQ (reference sequence). Trimming took 4 bases from V and 3 from J, leaving 12 bases between them. Full variable domain (missing parts from reference TRBV7-9 and TRBJ1-1): DTGVSQNPRHKITKRGQNVTFRCDPISEHNRLYWYRQTLGQGPEFLTYFQNEAQLEKSRLLSDRFSAERPKGSFSTLEIQRTEQGDSAMYLCASSYYGGDTEAFFGQGTRLTVV.

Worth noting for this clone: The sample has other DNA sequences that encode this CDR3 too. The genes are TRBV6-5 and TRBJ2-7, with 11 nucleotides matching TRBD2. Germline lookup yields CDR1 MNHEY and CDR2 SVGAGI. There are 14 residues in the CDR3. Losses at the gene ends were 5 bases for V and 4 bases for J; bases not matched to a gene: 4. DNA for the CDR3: TGTGCCAGCAGTCCAGGGACTAGCGGTTACGAGCAGTACTTC. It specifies CASSPGTSGYEQYF.

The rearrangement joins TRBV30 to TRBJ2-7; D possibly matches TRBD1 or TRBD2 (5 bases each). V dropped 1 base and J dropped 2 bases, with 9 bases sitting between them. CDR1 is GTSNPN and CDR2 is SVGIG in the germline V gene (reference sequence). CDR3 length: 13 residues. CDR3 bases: TGTGCCTGGAGTGCCGGGACGACCTACGAGCAGTACTTC. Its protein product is CAWSAGTTYEQYF.

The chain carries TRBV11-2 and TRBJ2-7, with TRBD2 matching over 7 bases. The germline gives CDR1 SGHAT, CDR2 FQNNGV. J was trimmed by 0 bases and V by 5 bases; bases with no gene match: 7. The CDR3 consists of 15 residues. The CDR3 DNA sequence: TGTGCCAGCAGCCGGCGGGAGTATCCCTCCTACGAGCAGTACTTC. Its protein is CASSRREYPSYEQYF.

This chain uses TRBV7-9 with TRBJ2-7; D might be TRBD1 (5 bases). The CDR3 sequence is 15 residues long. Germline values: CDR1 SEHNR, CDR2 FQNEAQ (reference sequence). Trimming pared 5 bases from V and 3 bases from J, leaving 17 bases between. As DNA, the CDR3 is TGTGCCAGCAGCCGTCAACTGGGGCCGATCTACGAGCAGTACTTC. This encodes CASSRQLGPIYEQYF.

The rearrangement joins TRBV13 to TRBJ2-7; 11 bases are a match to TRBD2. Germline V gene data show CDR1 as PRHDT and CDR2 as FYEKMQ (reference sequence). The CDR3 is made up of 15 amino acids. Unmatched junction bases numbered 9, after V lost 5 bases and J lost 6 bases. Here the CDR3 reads CASSPISGRAFEQYF. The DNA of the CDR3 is TGTGCCAGCAGCCCGATTAGCGGGAGGGCCTTCGAGCAGTACTTC.

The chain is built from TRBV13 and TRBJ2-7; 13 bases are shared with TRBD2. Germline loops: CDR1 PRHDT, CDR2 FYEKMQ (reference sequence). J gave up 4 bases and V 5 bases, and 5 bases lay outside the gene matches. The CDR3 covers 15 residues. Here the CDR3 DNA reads TGTGCCAGCAGCCTAGAGACTAGCGGGAGGTACGAGCAGTACTTC. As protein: CASSLETSGRYEQYF.

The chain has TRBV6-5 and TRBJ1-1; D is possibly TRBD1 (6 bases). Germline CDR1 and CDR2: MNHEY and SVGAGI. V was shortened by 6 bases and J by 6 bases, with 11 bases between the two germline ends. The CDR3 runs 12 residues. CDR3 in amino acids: CASSWGGAEAFF. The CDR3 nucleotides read TGTGCCAGCAGCTGGGGGGGCGCTGAAGCTTTCTTT.

CDR3 residues: CASSDPSGPHPDTQYF. In nucleotides, the CDR3 is TGTGCCAGCAGTGACCCTAGCGGGCCACACCCGGATACGCAGTATTTT. The chain combines TRBV25-1 with TRBJ2-3; the match to TRBD2 covers 8 bases. Germline V lookup: CDR1 MGHDK, CDR2 SYGVNS. The CDR3 consists of 16 residues. V shed 3 bases, J shed 6 bases, and the junction held 11 bases outside the gene matches.

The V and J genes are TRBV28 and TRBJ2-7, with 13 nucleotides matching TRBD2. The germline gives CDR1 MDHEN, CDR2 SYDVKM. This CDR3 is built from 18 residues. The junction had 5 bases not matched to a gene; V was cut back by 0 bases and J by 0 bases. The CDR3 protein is CASSLWGTSGKNSYEQYF. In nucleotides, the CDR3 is TGTGCCAGCAGTTTATGGGGGACTAGCGGGAAAAACTCCTACGAGCAGTACTTC.

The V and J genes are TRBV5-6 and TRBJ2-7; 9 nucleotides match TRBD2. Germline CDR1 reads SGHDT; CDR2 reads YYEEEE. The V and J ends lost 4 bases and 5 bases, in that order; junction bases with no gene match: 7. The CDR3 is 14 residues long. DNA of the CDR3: TGTGCCAGCAGCGTCCTAGCGGGAAGTAACGAGCAGTACTTC. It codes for CASSVLAGSNEQYF.

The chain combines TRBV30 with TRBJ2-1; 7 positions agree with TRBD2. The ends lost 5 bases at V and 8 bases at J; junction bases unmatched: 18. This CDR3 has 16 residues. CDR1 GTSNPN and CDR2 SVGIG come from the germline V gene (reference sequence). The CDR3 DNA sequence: TGTGCCTGGTCTAAGGATGGGGAGGGCCTTATGGATGAGCAGTTCTTC. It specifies CAWSKDGEGLMDEQFF.

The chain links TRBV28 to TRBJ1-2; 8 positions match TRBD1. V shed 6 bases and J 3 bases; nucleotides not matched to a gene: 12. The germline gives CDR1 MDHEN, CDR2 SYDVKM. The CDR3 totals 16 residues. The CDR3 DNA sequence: TGTGCCAGCAGCCCCTGGGGGGACAGGATTCACTATGGCTACACCTTC. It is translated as CASSPWGDRIHYGYTF.

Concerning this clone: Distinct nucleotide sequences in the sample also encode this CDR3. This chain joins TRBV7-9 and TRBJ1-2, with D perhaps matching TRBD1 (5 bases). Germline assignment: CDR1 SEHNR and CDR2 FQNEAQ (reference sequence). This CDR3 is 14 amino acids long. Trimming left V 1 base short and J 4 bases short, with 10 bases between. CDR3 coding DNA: TGTGCCAGCAGCTTAGTGCCAGGGACCTATGGCTACACCTTC. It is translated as CASSLVPGTYGYTF.